This TCR beta chain comes out of a study of T cell clones after liver transplantation (dated 2019 in TCRdb). Regarding the research as a whole: The samples were obtained from ITN030ST, a randomized trial that attempted immunosuppression withdrawal within 2 years after liver transplantation. Donor-reactive T cell clones were identified by TCRbeta sequencing after a pre-transplant mixed lymphocyte reaction and then tracked in post-transplant blood. As an antigen-independent comparator for donor-reactive sequences, third party-reactive TCRbeta sequences were also identified from pre-transplant MLRs. Of the eight recipients, a few were HCV-positive, while the remaining recipients had been transplanted for non-autoimmune, non-viral indications. The subjects received no induction therapy and were kept on standard immunosuppression until randomization at 12-24 months post-transplant. To count as tolerant, a recipient had to stay completely off immunosuppression for at least one year without liver enzymes climbing beyond twice the upper limit of normal. Blood samples were collected pre-transplant, then pre-randomization ahead of withdrawal, and finally post-randomization once withdrawal had either been completed or failed. Of the 8 liver transplant recipients making up the studied cohort, 3 were classified as tolerant and 5 as non-tolerant. The study at large found these results: Because of small, heterogeneous patient numbers and non-standardized post-transplant time points, the conclusions were only preliminary. When repertoire turnover was taken into account, detection of donor-reactive sequences was significantly reduced in 7 of 8 subjects for CD4 and in 8 of 8 subjects for CD8. In two subjects, low numbers of available donor cells limited the measurable donor-reactive repertoire. Because no allograft tissue specimens were available, donor-reactive T cells may have migrated into the graft instead of being deleted. A significant post-transplant decrease in circulating donor-reactive CD4 TCRbeta sequences was observed in most of the 8 subjects, irrespective of tolerance or HCV status. The decline in donor-reactive sequences exceeded the decline in third party-reactive sequences, suggesting partial antigen-specific deletion that was unrelated to withdrawal success.

Frozen genomic DNA underwent high-throughput TCRbeta CDR3 sequencing by immunoSEQ, including PCR amplification, mapping, bias correction and internal controls. In the authors' own workflow: Productive rearrangements were kept, and unique TCRbeta sequences were defined by CDR3 nucleotide sequence plus V and J gene. For a sequence to be called donor-reactive, it needed a frequency of at least 0.01% and at least 5-fold expansion in CFSE-low cells compared with unstimulated pre-transplant cells. To ensure at least 90% detection power, minimum frequency thresholds were set for each subject based on that subject's lowest-template unstimulated sample. Repertoire turnover was measured by Jensen-Shannon divergence between the top 1000 TCRbeta sequences post- and pre-transplant. Two-sided Fisher's exact tests were used to test for changes in the detection of donor-reactive sequences. This is the immuneACCESS table as TCRdb keeps it, with only in-frame sequences that have V and J called. A part of the clones is gone; compared with another copy, unresolved V genes explain less than half, and the rest is unexplained. Clone size and the V and J calls come from that table; the DNA yielded D and trimming. The sample data list 95,000 to 110,000 clones, and about 81% of these were observed just once. Around 0.94% of the sample rests with the top ten.

The CDR3 has 16 amino acids, counting the end cysteine and phenylalanine. Only the CDR3 portion is preserved as DNA: 48 bases, with reading frame beginning at the first base. The germline V gene encodes CDR1 SGHDN and CDR2 FVKESK. The germline ends are 20 bases apart after V is trimmed by 2 bases and J by 9 bases. The time point label, read with the paper, signifies: pre-transplant. Thawed unstimulated PBMCs were stained for CD3, CD4 and CD8 and FACS-sorted into CD3+CD4+ and CD3+CD8+ populations. All 8 studied subjects were randomized to immunosuppression withdrawal. Genomic DNA was isolated with the Qiagen DNeasy Blood and Tissue Kit. Regarding this clone: Its antigen remains undetermined. There are no base qualities to consult, and no much larger clone falls within one base.

The specimen was CD4+ T cells from blood, collected before liver transplant. The V gene is TRBV14 and the J gene is TRBJ2-1, with TRBD2 tentatively as D gene (5 bases match). This TCR was sampled from a human donor who received a liver transplant. CDR3 region: CASSQIGGVGNSEQFF. The DNA is as follows: TGTGCCAGCAGCCAAATCGGAGGCGTCGGCAATAGTGAGCAGTTCTTC. Reference TRBV14 and TRBJ2-1 genes cover what lies past the CDR3, so the full variable domain is EAGVTQFPSHSVIEKGQTVTLRCDPISGHDNLYWYRRVMGKEIKFLLHFVKESKQDESGMPNNRFLAERTGGTYSTLKVQPAELEDSGVYFCASSQIGGVGNSEQFFGPGTRLTVL.